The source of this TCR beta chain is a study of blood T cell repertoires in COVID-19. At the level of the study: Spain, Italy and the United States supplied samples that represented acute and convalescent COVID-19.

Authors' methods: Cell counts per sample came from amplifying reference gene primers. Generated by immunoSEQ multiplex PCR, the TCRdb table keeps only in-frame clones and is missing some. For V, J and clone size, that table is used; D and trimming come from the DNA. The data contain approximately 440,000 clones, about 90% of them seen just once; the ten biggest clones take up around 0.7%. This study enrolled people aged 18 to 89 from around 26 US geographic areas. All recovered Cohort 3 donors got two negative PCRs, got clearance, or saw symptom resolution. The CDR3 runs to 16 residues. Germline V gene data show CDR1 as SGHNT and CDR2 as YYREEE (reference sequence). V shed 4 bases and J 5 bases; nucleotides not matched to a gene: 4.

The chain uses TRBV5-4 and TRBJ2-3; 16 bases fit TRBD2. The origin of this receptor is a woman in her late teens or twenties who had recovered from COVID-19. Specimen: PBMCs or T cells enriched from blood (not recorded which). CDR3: CASSLGLAGGEDTQYF. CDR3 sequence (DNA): TGTGCCAGCAGCCTGGGACTAGCGGGGGGGGAAGATACGCAGTATTTT.